This T cell receptor (beta chain) was obtained from a study of T cell changes during pregnancy in multiple sclerosis. Sequenced by immunoSEQ multiplex PCR; TCRdb stores in-frame clones only, minus some. Here the sample spans some 29,000 clones, 80% to 90% being singletons. This clonotype was obtained from a female donor with multiple sclerosis, enrolled in a pregnancy study. Sequencing was performed on CD8+ T cells from peripheral blood mononuclear cells, taken in the third trimester of pregnancy.

CDR3 in DNA: TGTGCCAGCAGCTTCGGGGTCAGCGCAAATGAGCAGTTCTTC. Its protein product is CASSFGVSANEQFF. This sequence joins TRBV5-6 and TRBJ2-1, with D tentatively TRBD2 (5 bases). The germline V gene encodes CDR1 SGHDT and CDR2 YYEEEE. The CDR3 has 14 residues. Trimming stripped 2 bases from V and 7 bases from J, with 13 bases between.